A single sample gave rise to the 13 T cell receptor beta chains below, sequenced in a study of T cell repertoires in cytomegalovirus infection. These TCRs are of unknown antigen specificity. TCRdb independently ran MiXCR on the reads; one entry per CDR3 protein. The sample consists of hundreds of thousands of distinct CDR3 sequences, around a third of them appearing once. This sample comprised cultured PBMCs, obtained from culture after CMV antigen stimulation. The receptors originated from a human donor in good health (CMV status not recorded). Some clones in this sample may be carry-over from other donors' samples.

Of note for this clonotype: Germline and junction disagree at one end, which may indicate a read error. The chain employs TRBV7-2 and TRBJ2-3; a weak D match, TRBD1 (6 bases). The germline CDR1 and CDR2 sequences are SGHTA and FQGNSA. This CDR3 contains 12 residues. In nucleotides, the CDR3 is TGTGCCAGCAGCCGAAGAACAGGGCCAAAACTTTTT. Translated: CASSRRTGPKLF.

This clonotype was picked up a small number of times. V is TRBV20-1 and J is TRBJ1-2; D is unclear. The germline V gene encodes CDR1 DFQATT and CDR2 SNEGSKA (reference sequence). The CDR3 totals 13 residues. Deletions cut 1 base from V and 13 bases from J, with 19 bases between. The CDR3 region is CSARVEDRLGATF. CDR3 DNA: TGCAGTGCTAGAGTGGAGGACCGTCTCGGCGCCACCTTC.

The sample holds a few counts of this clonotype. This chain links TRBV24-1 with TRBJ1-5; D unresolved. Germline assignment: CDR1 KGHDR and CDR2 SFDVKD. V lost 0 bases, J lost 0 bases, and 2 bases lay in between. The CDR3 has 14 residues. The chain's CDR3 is CATSDLHSNQPQHF. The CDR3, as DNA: TGTGCCACCAGTGATTTGCATAGCAATCAGCCCCAGCATTTT.

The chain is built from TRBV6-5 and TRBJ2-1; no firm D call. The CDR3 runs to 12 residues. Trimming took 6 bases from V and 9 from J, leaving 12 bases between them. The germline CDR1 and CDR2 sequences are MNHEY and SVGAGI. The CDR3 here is CASSSPRGEQFF. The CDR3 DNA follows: TGTGCCAGCAGCTCCCCCCGTGGTGAGCAGTTCTTC.

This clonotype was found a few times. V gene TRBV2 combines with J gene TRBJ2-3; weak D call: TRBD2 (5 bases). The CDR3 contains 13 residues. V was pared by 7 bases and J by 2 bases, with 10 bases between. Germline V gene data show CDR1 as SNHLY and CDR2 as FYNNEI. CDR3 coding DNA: TGTGCCAGCACCCTAGCCCCCACAGATACGCAGTATTTT. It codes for CASTLAPTDTQYF.

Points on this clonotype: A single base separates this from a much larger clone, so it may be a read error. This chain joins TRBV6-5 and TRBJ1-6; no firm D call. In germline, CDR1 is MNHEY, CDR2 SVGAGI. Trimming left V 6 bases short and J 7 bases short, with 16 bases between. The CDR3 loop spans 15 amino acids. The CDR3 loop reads CASRTGIGRNSPLHF. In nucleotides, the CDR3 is TGTGCCAGCAGAACCGGGATAGGGAGAAATTCACCCCTCCACTTT.

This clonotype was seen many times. The DNA for the CDR3 is TGTGCCAGCAGTCGGGGTTACAATGAGCAGTTCTTC. It yields the protein CASSRGYNEQFF. V is TRBV7-2 and J is TRBJ2-1; D may be TRBD2 (5 bases). This CDR3 is 12 amino acids long. V lost 6 bases and J 4 bases, leaving 7 bases between the germline ends. Per germline, CDR1 SGHTA and CDR2 FQGNSA.

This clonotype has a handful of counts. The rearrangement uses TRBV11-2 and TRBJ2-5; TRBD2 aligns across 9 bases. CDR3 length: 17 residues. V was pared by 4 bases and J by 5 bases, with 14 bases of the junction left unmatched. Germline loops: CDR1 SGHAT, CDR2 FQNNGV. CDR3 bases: TGTGCCAGCAGCTATGTCGTAGGCGGGGGGGCCCTGGAGACCCAGTACTTC. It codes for CASSYVVGGGALETQYF.

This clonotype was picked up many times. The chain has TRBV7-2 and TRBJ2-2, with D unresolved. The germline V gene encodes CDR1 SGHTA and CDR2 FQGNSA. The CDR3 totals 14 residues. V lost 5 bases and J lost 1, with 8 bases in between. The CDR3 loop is CASSRSGNTGELFF. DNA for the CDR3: TGTGCCAGCAGCCGATCGGGGAACACCGGGGAGCTGTTTTTT.

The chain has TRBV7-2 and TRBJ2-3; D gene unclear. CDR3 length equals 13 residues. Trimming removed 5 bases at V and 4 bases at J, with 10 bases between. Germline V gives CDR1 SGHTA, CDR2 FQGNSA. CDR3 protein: CASSPPRSDTQYF. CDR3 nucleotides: TGTGCCAGCAGCCCCCCTCGTTCAGATACGCAGTATTTT. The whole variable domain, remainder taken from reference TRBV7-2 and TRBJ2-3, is GAGVSQSPSNKVTEKGKDVELRCDPISGHTALYWYRQSLGQGLEFLIYFQGNSAPDKSGLPSDRFSAERTGGSVSTLTIQRTQQEDSAVYLCASSPPRSDTQYFGPGTRLTVL.

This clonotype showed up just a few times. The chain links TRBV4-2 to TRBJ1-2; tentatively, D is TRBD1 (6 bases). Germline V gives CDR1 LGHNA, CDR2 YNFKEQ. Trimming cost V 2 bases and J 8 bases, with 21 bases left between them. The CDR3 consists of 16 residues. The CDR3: CASSQIQGDATSGYTF. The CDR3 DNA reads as TGTGCCAGCAGCCAAATACAGGGAGACGCCACGTCGGGCTACACCTTC.

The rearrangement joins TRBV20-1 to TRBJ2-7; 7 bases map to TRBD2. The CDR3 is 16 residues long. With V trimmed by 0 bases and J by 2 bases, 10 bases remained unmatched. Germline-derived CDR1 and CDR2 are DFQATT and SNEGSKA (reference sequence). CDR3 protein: CSARDPDSGRPYEQYF. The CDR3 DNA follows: TGCAGTGCTAGAGACCCTGATAGCGGGCGACCCTACGAGCAGTACTTC.

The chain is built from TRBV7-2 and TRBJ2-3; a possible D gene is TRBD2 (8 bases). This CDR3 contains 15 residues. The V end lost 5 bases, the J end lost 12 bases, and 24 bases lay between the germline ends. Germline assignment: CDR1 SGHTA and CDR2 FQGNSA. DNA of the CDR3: TGTGCCAGCAGCCCTCAGGGGGAGGGCGGGGGGCCTCAGTATTTT. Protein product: CASSPQGEGGGPQYF.